The 3 T cell receptor beta chains reported below all come from one sample, sequenced in a study of CD8 T cells in ankylosing spondylitis. TCRdb re-derived calls from the 5' RACE reads in MiXCR, one entry per CDR3 protein. The sample records some 250,000 distinct CDR3 sequences, approximately 12% being singletons. Sequenced material: blood, either unsorted or a sorted T cell fraction (not recorded which). These receptors came from a male donor with ankylosing spondylitis or in good health (not recorded which).

This clonotype was seen at least ten times. The chain uses TRBV7-8 and TRBJ2-3, with 11 bases aligning to TRBD2. Germline trimming cut 1 base from V and 2 bases from J; bases unmatched to any gene: 2. Germline V lookup: CDR1 SGHVS, CDR2 FQNEAQ. The CDR3 sequence is 16 residues long. In DNA, the CDR3 is TGTGCCAGCAGCTTAGGGGGACTAGCGGTCACAGATACGCAGTATTTT. It is translated as CASSLGGLAVTDTQYF.

The V and J genes are TRBV2 and TRBJ2-1; TRBD2 matches at 7 bases. This CDR3 spans 15 amino acids. Trimming removed 4 bases from V and 2 bases from J; junction bases left unmatched: 5. CDR1 SNHLY and CDR2 FYNNEI come from the germline V gene. CDR3: CASSAREPPYNEQFF. The CDR3 DNA reads TGTGCCAGCAGTGCGCGGGAGCCCCCCTACAATGAGCAGTTCTTC.

This clonotype was found a few times. The chain employs TRBV9 and TRBJ2-2, with D unresolved. The CDR3 extends over 13 amino acids. V was pared by 0 bases and J by 5 bases, with 5 bases between. CDR1 and CDR2 from the germline V gene are SGDLS and YYNGEE. The CDR3 sequence: CASSVEGTGELFF. CDR3 DNA sequence: TGTGCCAGCAGCGTAGAAGGTACCGGGGAGCTGTTTTTT.